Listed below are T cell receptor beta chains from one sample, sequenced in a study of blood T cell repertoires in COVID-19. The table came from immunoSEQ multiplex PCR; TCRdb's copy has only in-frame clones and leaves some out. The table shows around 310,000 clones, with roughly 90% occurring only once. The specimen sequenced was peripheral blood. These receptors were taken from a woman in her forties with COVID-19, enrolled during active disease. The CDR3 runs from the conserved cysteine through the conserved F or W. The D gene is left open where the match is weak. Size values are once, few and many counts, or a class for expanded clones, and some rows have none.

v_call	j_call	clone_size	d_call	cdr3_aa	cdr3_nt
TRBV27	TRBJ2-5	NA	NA	CASRPTKITQETQYF	TGTGCCAGCAGACCGACAAAGATAACGCAAGAGACCCAGTACTTC
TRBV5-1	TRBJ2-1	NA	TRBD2	CASSFWREGSNEQFF	TGCGCCAGCAGCTTTTGGCGGGAGGGCTCCAATGAGCAGTTCTTC
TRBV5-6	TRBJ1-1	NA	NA	CASSWQGTEAFF	TGTGCCAGCAGCTGGCAGGGGACTGAAGCTTTCTTT
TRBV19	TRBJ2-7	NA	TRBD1	CASSTKRTGPSSYEQYF	TGTGCCAGTAGTACCAAAAGGACAGGGCCGAGCTCCTACGAGCAGTACTTC
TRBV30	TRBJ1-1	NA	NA	CAWSGAYGAEAFF	TGTGCCTGGAGTGGGGCATACGGGGCTGAAGCTTTCTTT
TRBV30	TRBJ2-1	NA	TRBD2	CAWSQGLAGVTYNEQFF	TGTGCCTGGAGTCAGGGGCTAGCGGGAGTTACTTACAATGAGCAGTTCTTC
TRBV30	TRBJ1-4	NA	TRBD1	CACLRGQGNAGTNEKLFF	TGTGCCTGCCTGAGAGGACAGGGGAATGCCGGAACTAATGAAAAACTGTTTTTT
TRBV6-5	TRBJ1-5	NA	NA	CASSYSNLPPQPQHF	TGTGCCAGCAGTTACTCGAACCTACCTCCCCAGCCCCAGCATTTT
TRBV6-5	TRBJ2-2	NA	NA	CASWTASLATGELFF	TGTGCCTCCTGGACAGCCTCCTTGGCCACCGGGGAGCTGTTTTTT
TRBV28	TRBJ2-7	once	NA	CASGQGGTYEQYF	TGTGCCAGCGGGCAGGGGGGCACCTACGAGCAGTACTTC
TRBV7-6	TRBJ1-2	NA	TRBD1	CASSRRPGQGNYGYTF	TGTGCCAGCAGCCGAAGACCGGGACAGGGGAACTATGGCTACACCTTC
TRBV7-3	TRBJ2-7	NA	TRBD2	CASSASGGGGEQYF	TGTGCCAGCAGCGCTAGCGGGGGGGGCGGCGAGCAGTACTTC
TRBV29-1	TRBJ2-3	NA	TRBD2	CSVVGLAGPSDTQYF	TGCAGCGTTGTGGGATTAGCGGGACCGTCAGATACGCAGTATTTT
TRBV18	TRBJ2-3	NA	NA	CASSPLGSQQYF	TGTGCCAGCTCACCATTGGGCAGCCAGCAGTATTTT
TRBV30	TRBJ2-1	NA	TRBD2	CAWARGTSLEQFF	TGTGCCTGGGCCCGGGGGACTAGTCTTGAGCAGTTCTTC
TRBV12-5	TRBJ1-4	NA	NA	CASGLHSFATNEKLFF	TGTGCTAGTGGTTTGCACAGCTTTGCAACTAATGAAAAACTGTTTTTT
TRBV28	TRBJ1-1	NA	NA	CASSPPPRGTEAFF	TGTGCCAGCAGCCCGCCCCCAAGGGGCACTGAAGCTTTCTTT
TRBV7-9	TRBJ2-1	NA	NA	CASSLAKHQGLSYNEQFF	TGTGCCAGCAGCTTAGCGAAACATCAGGGGCTCTCCTACAATGAGCAGTTCTTC
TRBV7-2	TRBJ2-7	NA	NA	CASSLEISGVEQYF	TGTGCCAGCAGCTTAGAGATTAGCGGCGTCGAGCAGTACTTC
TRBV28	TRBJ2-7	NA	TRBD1	CASSPTGDEQYF	TGTGCCAGCAGTCCGACAGGGGACGAGCAGTACTTC
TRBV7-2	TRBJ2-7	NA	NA	CASSLGRSSYEQYF	TGTGCCAGCAGCTTAGGGCGGAGCTCCTACGAGCAGTACTTC
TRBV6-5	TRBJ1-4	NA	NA	CASSLQGGEKLFF	TGTGCCAGCAGTTTGCAGGGTGGCGAAAAACTGTTTTTT
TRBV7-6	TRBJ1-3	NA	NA	CASSSFSSGNTIYF	TGTGCCAGCAGCTCGTTTAGCTCTGGAAACACCATATATTTT
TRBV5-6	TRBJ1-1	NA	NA	CASSSIFRVDTEAFF	TGTGCCAGCAGCTCCATCTTTCGCGTTGACACTGAAGCTTTCTTT
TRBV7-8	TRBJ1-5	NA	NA	CASSFRQGNQPQHF	TGTGCCAGCAGCTTTCGCCAGGGCAATCAGCCCCAGCATTTT
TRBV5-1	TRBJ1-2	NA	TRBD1	CASNIAGTDYGYTF	TGCGCCAGCAACATCGCCGGGACAGACTATGGCTACACCTTC
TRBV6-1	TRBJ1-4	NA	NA	CASSEMGGTNEKLFF	TGTGCCAGCAGTGAAATGGGGGGAACTAATGAAAAACTGTTTTTT
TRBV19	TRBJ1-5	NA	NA	CASSRATWGSQPQHF	TGTGCCAGTAGTAGGGCAACTTGGGGCAGTCAGCCCCAGCATTTT
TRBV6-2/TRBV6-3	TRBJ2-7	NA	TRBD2	CASSYGTSETYEQYF	TGTGCCAGCAGTTACGGGACTAGCGAGACCTACGAGCAGTACTTC
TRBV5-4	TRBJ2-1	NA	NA	CASSLGTGASYNEQFF	TGTGCCAGCAGCTTGGGTACGGGAGCTTCCTACAATGAGCAGTTCTTC
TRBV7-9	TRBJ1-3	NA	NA	CASRTEISGNTIYF	TGTGCCAGCAGGACAGAAATCTCTGGAAACACCATATATTTT
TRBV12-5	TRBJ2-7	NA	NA	CSRGAGASYEQYF	TGTTCCCGGGGGGCGGGAGCCTCCTACGAGCAGTACTTC
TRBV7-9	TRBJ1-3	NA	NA	CASSVMSSSGNTIYF	TGTGCCAGCAGCGTCATGTCGAGCTCTGGAAACACCATATATTTT
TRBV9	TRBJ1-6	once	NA	CASSVGGTNNSPLHF	TGTGCCAGCAGCGTAGGTGGCACCAATAATTCACCCCTCCACTTT
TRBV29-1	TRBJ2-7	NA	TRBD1	CSVLWTGKSYEQYF	TGCAGCGTTCTATGGACAGGGAAGTCCTACGAGCAGTACTTC
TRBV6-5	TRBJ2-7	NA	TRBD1	CASSLRDRDVYEQYF	TGTGCCAGCAGTTTACGGGACAGGGACGTCTACGAGCAGTACTTC
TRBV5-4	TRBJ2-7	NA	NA	CASSTRGGDHEQYF	TGTGCCAGCAGTACGAGGGGGGGGGACCACGAGCAGTACTTC
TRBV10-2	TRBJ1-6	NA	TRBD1	CASRLDGTGYSPLHF	TGCGCCAGCAGACTTGATGGGACAGGGTATTCACCCCTCCACTTT
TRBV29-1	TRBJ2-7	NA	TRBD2	CSVSSGRASSYEQYF	TGCAGCGTTTCTAGCGGGAGGGCCAGCTCCTACGAGCAGTACTTC
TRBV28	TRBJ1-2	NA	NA	CASIDGSNYGYTF	TGTGCCAGCATCGATGGGAGTAACTATGGCTACACCTTC
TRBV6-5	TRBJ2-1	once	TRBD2	CASGYSGGGQFF	TGTGCCAGCGGTTATAGCGGGGGGGGGCAGTTCTTC
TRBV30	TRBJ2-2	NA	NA	CAWSRGSYTGELFF	TGTGCCTGGAGCAGGGGCTCCTACACCGGGGAGCTGTTTTTT
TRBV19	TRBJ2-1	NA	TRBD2	CASRASGGGGGEQFF	TGTGCCAGTAGGGCTAGCGGGGGGGGCGGTGGTGAGCAGTTCTTC
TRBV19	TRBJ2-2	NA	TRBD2	CASSKTSGRAWGNVGELFF	TGTGCCAGTAGTAAGACTAGCGGGAGGGCCTGGGGTAACGTGGGGGAGCTGTTTTTT
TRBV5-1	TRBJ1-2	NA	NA	CASSSTSTVEGYTF	TGCGCCAGCAGCTCCACCTCGACAGTAGAAGGCTACACCTTC
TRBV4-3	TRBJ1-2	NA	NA	CASSQVLQSQYGYTF	TGCGCCAGCAGCCAAGTCTTACAGTCCCAATATGGCTACACCTTC
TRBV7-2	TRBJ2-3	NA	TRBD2	CASSLGLAGGTQYF	TGTGCCAGCAGCTTAGGACTAGCGGGGGGTACGCAGTATTTT
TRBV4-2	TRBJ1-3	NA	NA	CASSQKTGSGNTIYF	TGTGCCAGCAGCCAAAAGACAGGCTCTGGAAACACCATATATTTT
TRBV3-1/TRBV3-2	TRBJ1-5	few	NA	CASSRDLATEPQHF	TGTGCCAGCAGCCGGGACTTAGCCACGGAGCCCCAGCATTTT
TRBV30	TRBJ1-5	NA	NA	CAWSATGYRSNQPQHF	TGTGCCTGGAGTGCGACAGGATACCGTAGCAATCAGCCCCAGCATTTT
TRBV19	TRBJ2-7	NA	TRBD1	CASKRDRGYHEQYF	TGTGCCAGTAAGAGGGACAGGGGGTATCACGAGCAGTACTTC
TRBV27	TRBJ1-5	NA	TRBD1	CASRTGVQPQHF	TGTGCCAGCAGGACAGGGGTACAGCCCCAGCATTTT
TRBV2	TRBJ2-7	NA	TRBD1	CASRFQGASYEQYF	TGTGCCAGCAGGTTCCAGGGGGCCAGCTACGAGCAGTACTTC
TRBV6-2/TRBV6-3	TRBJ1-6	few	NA	CASSYSRQGLRNSPLHF	TGTGCCAGCAGTTACTCGAGGCAGGGATTGAGGAATTCACCCCTCCACTTT
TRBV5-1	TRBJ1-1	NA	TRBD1	CASSFDRGNTEAFF	TGCGCCAGCAGCTTCGACAGGGGGAACACTGAAGCTTTCTTT
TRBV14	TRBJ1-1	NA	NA	CASSQAHRVGTEAFF	TGTGCCAGCAGCCAAGCTCACAGGGTTGGCACTGAAGCTTTCTTT
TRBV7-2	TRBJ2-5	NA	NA	CASSFIDQGRETQYF	TGTGCCAGCAGCTTCATCGACCAGGGGCGAGAGACCCAGTACTTC
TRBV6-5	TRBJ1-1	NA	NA	CASSSPTARNTEAFF	TGTGCCAGCAGCTCTCCGACAGCGAGGAACACTGAAGCTTTCTTT
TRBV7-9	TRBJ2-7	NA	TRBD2	CASSLADGGTVSYEQYF	TGTGCCAGCAGCTTAGCCGACGGGGGGACGGTCTCCTACGAGCAGTACTTC
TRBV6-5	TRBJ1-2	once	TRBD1	CASPRGQVYGYTF	TGTGCCAGCCCTCGGGGACAGGTATATGGCTACACCTTC